These T cell receptor beta chains were read from a single sample in a study of cytomegalovirus exposure and HLA in healthy donors. Produced via immunoSEQ multiplex PCR; TCRdb's table is partial and in-frame only. Of about 140,000 clones listed, 80% are singletons. Sequences were obtained from PBMCs. These receptors came from a man younger than 40 in good health and CMV-seronegative. CDR3s include the opening cysteine and the closing phenylalanine or tryptophan. D genes are given only for firm matches. Clone size, where shown, is once, few, many, or a class for clones that have expanded.

v_call	clone_size	d_call	j_call	cdr3_aa	cdr3_nt
TRBV4-2	-	TRBD1	TRBJ2-1	CASRDRGGNEQFF	TGTGCCAGCAGAGACAGGGGGGGCAATGAGCAGTTCTTC
TRBV6-5	-	-	TRBJ1-4	CASSWRANEKLFF	TGTGCCAGCAGTTGGAGGGCTAATGAAAAACTGTTTTTT
TRBV2	-	TRBD2	TRBJ2-1	CASDGSGIYNEQFF	TGTGCCAGCGACGGTAGCGGGATCTACAATGAGCAGTTCTTC
TRBV11-2	once	-	TRBJ2-5	CASSLGAPGTQYF	TGTGCCAGCAGCTTGGGGGCCCCGGGGACCCAGTACTTC
TRBV7-8	-	-	TRBJ2-5	CASSPQETQYF	TGTGCCAGCAGCCCTCAAGAGACCCAGTACTTC
TRBV5-8	-	-	TRBJ2-2	CASSLSITSANTGELFF	TGTGCCAGCAGCTTAAGTATTACATCTGCGAACACCGGGGAGCTGTTTTTT
TRBV2	-	TRBD1	TRBJ2-7	CASSLGQGYEQYF	TGTGCCAGCAGTTTGGGACAGGGGTACGAGCAGTACTTC
TRBV28	-	TRBD1	TRBJ1-1	CASRPGQVWGTEAFF	TGTGCCAGCAGGCCGGGACAGGTCTGGGGCACTGAAGCTTTCTTT
TRBV28	-	TRBD2	TRBJ2-1	CASSLSGSSYNEQFF	TGTGCCAGCAGTCTTAGCGGGAGCTCCTACAATGAGCAGTTCTTC
TRBV5-4	-	-	TRBJ2-1	CASSFLASYNEQFF	TGTGCCAGCAGCTTCCTTGCGAGTTACAATGAGCAGTTCTTC
TRBV5-4	-	-	TRBJ1-1	CASSLLQGTEAFF	TGTGCCAGCAGCTTGCTTCAGGGGACTGAAGCTTTCTTT
TRBV15	-	TRBD2	TRBJ2-3	CATSRVAGGGGNTDTQYF	TGTGCCACCAGCAGAGTGGCCGGGGGGGGCGGGAACACAGATACGCAGTATTTT
TRBV28	-	-	TRBJ2-7	CASSFPPRFEQYF	TGTGCCAGCAGTTTCCCCCCCCGGTTCGAGCAGTACTTC
TRBV6-6	-	TRBD1	TRBJ2-1	CASSPQGAIYNEQFF	TGTGCCAGCAGTCCCCAGGGGGCGATCTACAATGAGCAGTTCTTC
TRBV5-5	-	TRBD1	TRBJ1-5	CASSTQGEGGNQPQHF	TGTGCCAGCAGTACACAGGGGGAGGGCGGCAATCAGCCCCAGCATTTT
TRBV2	-	TRBD2	TRBJ2-7	CASRSSLAGGTHEQYF	TGTGCCAGCAGAAGTTCACTAGCGGGAGGGACCCACGAGCAGTACTTC
TRBV4-1	-	TRBD2	TRBJ2-2	CASSVQRTSVTGELFF	TGCGCCAGCAGCGTTCAGCGGACTAGCGTCACCGGGGAGCTGTTTTTT
TRBV5-1	few	-	TRBJ1-1	CASSFEGTNTEAFF	TGCGCCAGCAGTTTCGAGGGAACGAACACTGAAGCTTTCTTT
TRBV7-8	-	-	TRBJ1-1	CASSLVGGYTEAFF	TGTGCCAGCAGCTTAGTAGGAGGATACACTGAAGCTTTCTTT
TRBV7-2	-	TRBD1	TRBJ1-2	CASSRQGNYGYTF	TGTGCCAGCAGCAGACAGGGGAACTATGGCTACACCTTC
TRBV7-2	-	-	TRBJ1-1	CASTITTVMNTEAFF	TGTGCCAGCACCATTACAACAGTCATGAACACTGAAGCTTTCTTT
TRBV19	-	TRBD1	TRBJ1-2	CASSPKTGVLGGYTF	TGTGCCAGTAGTCCGAAGACAGGGGTACTTGGGGGCTACACCTTC